Presented here are 22 T cell receptor beta chains from one specimen sequenced in a study of OX40 agonist ivuxolimab in advanced cancers. Repertoires were generated with immunoSEQ multiplex PCR, while TCRdb's copy carries only in-frame clones and drops some. The profile shows under 85,000 clones, around 80% of them singletons. The sample was CD4+ or CD8+ T cells sorted from blood, taken in a trial of the OX40 agonist ivuxolimab. The receptors come from an adult with an advanced solid tumor such as melanoma, head and neck, liver or kidney cancer.

This chain uses TRBV7-2 with TRBJ2-5, with TRBD2 matching 10 bases. From germline, CDR1 is SGHTA and CDR2 FQGNSA. J lost 3 bases, V lost 5 bases, and 6 bases had no gene match. The CDR3 has 15 amino acids. The CDR3 DNA reads as TGTGCCAGCAGCCTGACTAGCGGGTGGGAAGAGACCCAGTACTTC. It specifies CASSLTSGWEETQYF.

The chain uses TRBV19 and TRBJ1-5; 9 bases are shared with TRBD1. The junction had 7 bases not matched to a gene; V was cut back by 5 bases and J by 2 bases. This CDR3 contains 16 residues. CDR1 is LNHDA and CDR2 is SQIVND in the germline V gene (reference sequence). This chain's CDR3 is CASSPPGQGGNQPQHF. CDR3 coding DNA: TGTGCCAGTAGTCCCCCGGGACAGGGTGGCAATCAGCCCCAGCATTTT.

V and J are TRBV7-3 and TRBJ2-6; 7 nucleotides line up with TRBD1. The V gene end was trimmed by 1 base and the J gene end by 0 bases; junction bases not matched to a gene: 3. Germline V gene sequence: CDR1 SGHTA, CDR2 FQGTGA. The CDR3 covers 17 residues. The CDR3 here is CASSLKGANSGANVLTF. CDR3 DNA: TGTGCCAGCAGCTTAAAGGGGGCCAACTCTGGGGCCAACGTCCTGACTTTC.

About this clone: The identical CDR3 is also encoded by other nucleotide sequences in the sample. This chain joins TRBV19 and TRBJ2-5; D uncertain. Trimming cost V 2 bases and J 4 bases, with 2 bases left between them. Germline V gives CDR1 LNHDA, CDR2 SQIVND (reference sequence). The CDR3 covers 11 residues. In DNA, the CDR3 is TGTGCCAGTAGTATAAGAGAGACCCAGTACTTC. Protein product: CASSIRETQYF.

The chain links TRBV9 to TRBJ2-3, with 8 bases aligning to TRBD1. The CDR3 has 14 residues. With V trimmed by 4 bases and J by 2 bases, 3 bases remained unmatched. Germline CDR1 SGDLS, CDR2 YYNGEE. The CDR3 sequence is CASSRTGTTDTQYF. DNA of the CDR3: TGTGCCAGCAGCCGGACAGGGACCACAGATACGCAGTATTTT.

The V call is TRBV5-1, the J call TRBJ1-4; 8 bases map to TRBD1. The germline V gene has CDR1 SGHRS and CDR2 YFSETQ. This CDR3 is built from 20 residues. V lost 0 bases, J lost 3 bases, and 16 bases stayed unmatched. Here the CDR3 reads CASSLARPTGASGSNEKLFF. Written as DNA, the CDR3 is TGCGCCAGCAGCTTGGCCCGCCCGACAGGGGCTAGTGGTTCTAATGAAAAACTGTTTTTT.

This chain connects TRBV10-1 to TRBJ1-5; tentatively, D is TRBD1 (6 bases). The CDR3 extends over 14 amino acids. CDR1 WNHNN and CDR2 SYGVQD come from the germline V gene (reference sequence). The V end lost 7 bases, the J end lost 7 bases, and 17 bases lay between the germline ends. This CDR3 is CASTAGGPWQPQHF. CDR3 sequence (DNA): TGCGCCAGCACCGCCGGGGGGCCCTGGCAGCCCCAGCATTTT.

The CDR3 loop is CASSQDLVGNTGELFF. In DNA, the CDR3 is TGTGCCAGCAGCCAAGATTTAGTGGGGAACACCGGGGAGCTGTTTTTT. The rearrangement joins TRBV4-2 to TRBJ2-2; D not certain. This CDR3 contains 16 residues. Germline V gene data show CDR1 as LGHNA and CDR2 as YNFKEQ. Trimming took off 0 bases at V and 1 base at J, with 9 bases between the two ends.

The CDR3 sequence is CASSSLPMRNRKNDTQYF. The CDR3 nucleotides are TGTGCCAGCAGCTCACTACCCATGCGGAACAGGAAGAATGATACGCAGTATTTT. The J gene is TRBJ2-3, the V gene TRBV11-2; possibly TRBD1 for D (5 bases). This CDR3 comprises 18 residues. CDR1 is SGHAT and CDR2 is FQNNGV in the germline V gene. With 4 bases removed from V and 6 bases from J, the gap between germline ends came to 26 bases.

The chain uses TRBV15 and TRBJ2-1; 12 bases match TRBD2. The CDR3 runs 14 residues. J was trimmed by 8 bases and V by 3 bases; bases with no gene match: 2. Germline V gene data show CDR1 as LNHNV and CDR2 as YYDKDF (reference sequence). The CDR3 nucleotides are TGTGCCACCAGCAGGACTAGCGGGAGTTATGAGCAGTTCTTC. Translated: CATSRTSGSYEQFF. The complete variable domain, with remaining parts taken from reference TRBV15 and TRBJ2-1, reads DAMVIQNPRYQVTQFGKPVTLSCSQTLNHNVMYWYQQKSSQAPKLLFHYYDKDFNNEADTPDNFQSRRPNTSFCFLDIRSPGLGDTAMYLCATSRTSGSYEQFFGPGTRLTVL.

This chain uses TRBV6-7 with TRBJ2-1; D is possibly TRBD1 or TRBD2 (5 bases each). TRBV6-7 is recorded as an ORF, its role being uncertain. V lost 2 bases and J lost 7, with 27 bases in between. The CDR3 loop spans 19 amino acids. CDR3 bases: TGTGCCAGCAGTTACGGCACCACGCGTAGGGACCTCCCTAGGAATGAGCAGTTCTTC. Its protein is CASSYGTTRRDLPRNEQFF.

The rearrangement links TRBV13 to TRBJ2-3; no clear D. Germline V gene data show CDR1 as PRHDT and CDR2 as FYEKMQ (reference sequence). Trimming removed 2 bases from V and 5 bases from J, with 8 bases in between. This CDR3 has 13 residues. CDR3 amino acids: CASSLRAEDTQYF. As DNA, the CDR3 is TGTGCCAGCAGCTTACGTGCAGAAGATACGCAGTATTTT.

The chain combines TRBV9 with TRBJ2-1; TRBD2 matches at 10 bases. There are 16 residues in the CDR3. Germline trimming cut 4 bases from V and 5 bases from J; bases unmatched to any gene: 9. Per the germline V gene, CDR1 is SGDLS and CDR2 is YYNGEE. The CDR3 protein is CASSPSSGGADNEQFF. DNA of the CDR3: TGTGCCAGCAGCCCCTCCAGCGGGGGGGCCGACAATGAGCAGTTCTTC.

This clone was seen a few times. The CDR3 spells CASTFDRNYGYTF. The CDR3 DNA is TGTGCCTCCACCTTTGACAGAAACTATGGCTACACCTTC. This chain joins TRBV6-5 and TRBJ1-2; D perhaps matches TRBD1 (5 bases). V was clipped by 11 bases and J by 2 bases, with 15 bases between them. Germline V gene data show CDR1 as MNHEY and CDR2 as SVGAGI. This CDR3 spans 13 amino acids.

The V and J genes are TRBV5-1 and TRBJ1-4; possibly TRBD1 for D (6 bases). The CDR3 length is 14 residues. Germline loops: CDR1 SGHRS, CDR2 YFSETQ. Trimming left V 4 bases short and J 3 bases short, with 10 bases between. CDR3 sequence reads: CASSLGGSNEKLFF. CDR3 sequence (DNA): TGCGCCAGCAGCCTAGGGGGGTCTAATGAAAAACTGTTTTTT.

Relative to its sample, this clone is medium-sized. The chain joins TRBV2 to TRBJ1-1; D remains ambiguous. CDR3 length: 14 residues. V was cut by 6 bases and J by 1 base, with 12 bases left in between. Germline assignment: CDR1 SNHLY and CDR2 FYNNEI. The CDR3, as DNA: TGTGCCAGCAGGCAACCCCCAGAGAACACTGAAGCTTTCTTT. Residues: CASRQPPENTEAFF.

This chain joins TRBV7-3 and TRBJ2-2; TRBD2 is a possible D gene (5 bases). Germline CDR1 and CDR2: SGHTA and FQGTGA. Trimming took off 4 bases at V and 3 bases at J, with 9 bases between the two ends. This CDR3 is built from 14 residues. CDR3 region: CASSYTSDTGELFF. Written as DNA, the CDR3 is TGTGCCAGCAGCTATACTAGTGACACCGGGGAGCTGTTTTTT. Filled out from reference TRBV7-3 and TRBJ2-2, the complete variable domain reads GAGVSQTPSNKVTEKGKYVELRCDPISGHTALYWYRQSLGQGPEFLIYFQGTGAADDSGLPNDRFFAVRPEGSVSTLKIQRTERGDSAVYLCASSYTSDTGELFFGEGSRLTVL.

The V call is TRBV19, the J call TRBJ2-1, with D possibly being TRBD1 (6 bases). CDR3 length equals 14 residues. The V gene lost 6 bases and the J gene lost 5 bases, with 14 bases spanning the gap. The germline CDR1 and CDR2 sequences are LNHDA and SQIVND (reference sequence). The CDR3 here is CASRPQGPDNEQFF. Here the CDR3 DNA reads TGTGCCAGTAGGCCACAGGGTCCAGACAATGAGCAGTTCTTC.

The chain has TRBV28 and TRBJ1-1; D gene uncertain. Germline CDR1 reads MDHEN; CDR2 reads SYDVKM. Between the trimmed V and J ends, which lost 4 bases and 3 bases, there was a span of 12 bases. The CDR3 spans 14 residues. CDR3: CASSYPWSYTEAFF. The CDR3 nucleotides are TGTGCCAGCAGTTACCCCTGGAGTTACACTGAAGCTTTCTTT.

The genes are TRBV4-2 and TRBJ1-2; TRBD1 might be the D (5 bases). Germline V gives CDR1 LGHNA, CDR2 YNFKEQ. V was shortened by 0 bases and J by 4 bases, with 24 bases between the two germline ends. This CDR3 region has 19 residues. Here the CDR3 reads CASSQDGAKGTPSGYGYTF. CDR3 nucleotides: TGTGCCAGCAGCCAAGATGGGGCAAAGGGGACCCCCTCGGGCTATGGCTACACCTTC.

The V call is TRBV25-1, the J call TRBJ1-1; no reliable D call. The V gene lost 9 bases and the J gene lost 0 bases, with 8 bases spanning the gap. This CDR3 contains 12 residues. The germline V gene has CDR1 MGHDK and CDR2 SYGVNS. In nucleotides, the CDR3 is TGTGCCAGTAGGACCTTGAACACTGAAGCTTTCTTT. This encodes CASRTLNTEAFF.

The chain joins TRBV2 to TRBJ2-7; 11 bases agree with TRBD1. CDR3 length: 13 residues. V dropped 7 bases and J dropped 3; count of bases not matched to a gene: 2. Germline assignment: CDR1 SNHLY and CDR2 FYNNEI. The CDR3 sequence is CASTGTGGYEQYF. The CDR3 nucleotides read TGTGCCAGCACCGGGACAGGGGGCTACGAGCAGTACTTC.